The rows below give T cell receptor beta chains drawn from one sample of a study of shared clonotypes between healthy human individuals. Measured with immunoSEQ multiplex PCR; TCRdb has only the in-frame clones, and not every one. The table includes about 2.2 million clones, about 93% detected once. The sequenced sample was naive CD8+ T cells from PBMCs. The receptors stem from a young man in good health. Some clones in this sample may be carry-over from other donors' samples. CDR3s include the opening cysteine and the closing phenylalanine or tryptophan. The order of the fields is J gene, V gene, clone size, D gene, CDR3 DNA, CDR3 protein. A D gene is named only where the DNA matches it firmly. Not every row has a clone size; where given, it reads once, few, many or a size class.

TRBJ2-3	TRBV5-4	NA	NA	TGTGCCAGCAGCTTGTCGCCTAGCGCGGCAGATACGCAGTATTTT	CASSLSPSAADTQYF
TRBJ1-4	TRBV7-9	NA	NA	TGTGCCAGCAGCTTGGGTCTCGATGAAAAACTGTTTTTT	CASSLGLDEKLFF
TRBJ1-4	TRBV7-9	NA	TRBD1	TGTGCCAGCAGCTCAGACAGGGGGCTTACTAATGAAAAACTGTTTTTT	CASSSDRGLTNEKLFF
TRBJ2-7	TRBV7-9	NA	TRBD1	TGTGCCAGCAGCAACACAGGGGGGTCCTACGAGCAGTACTTC	CASSNTGGSYEQYF
TRBJ2-1	TRBV27	NA	TRBD2	TGTGCCAGCAGTTGGCTAGCGGGAGGTGAGCAGTTCTTC	CASSWLAGGEQFF
TRBJ2-5	TRBV7-6	NA	TRBD2	TGTGCCAGCAGCTCACGACTAGCGGGAGATCGGGGGGAGACCCAGTACTTC	CASSSRLAGDRGETQYF
TRBJ2-2	TRBV25-1	NA	NA	TGTGCCAGCAGCGACCTTTTAAACACCGGGGAGCTGTTTTTT	CASSDLLNTGELFF
TRBJ2-2	TRBV7-8	once	NA	TGTGCCAGCAGCCGGGACATCCCCGGGGAGTTTGCCGGGGAGCTGTTTTTT	CASSRDIPGEFAGELFF
TRBJ2-1	TRBV27	NA	TRBD2	TGTGCCACCACCGGGGGGGGGCCTTATGAGCAGTTCTTC	CATTGGGPYEQFF
TRBJ2-6	TRBV18	once	NA	TGTGCCAGCTCAGACCCCCCCGGTAACTCTGGGGCCAACGTCCTGACTTTC	CASSDPPGNSGANVLTF
TRBJ2-7	TRBV6-6	NA	NA	TGTGCCAGCAGTACTTCCGGACCCTACTACGAGCAGTACTTC	CASSTSGPYYEQYF
TRBJ1-5	TRBV19	NA	NA	TGTGCCAGTAGTATCAGTTCCCGATACAATCAGCCCCAGCATTTT	CASSISSRYNQPQHF
TRBJ2-7	TRBV9	NA	NA	TGTGCCAGCAGCCCCGGCGGCTACGAGCAGTACTTC	CASSPGGYEQYF
TRBJ2-1	TRBV18	NA	NA	TGTGCCAGCTCACCAGTTAAGTTAGGGATTTGGGAGCAGTTCTTC	CASSPVKLGIWEQFF
TRBJ2-7	TRBV6-5	NA	TRBD1	TGTGCCAGCAGTTACGGGACAGGGATCTACGAGCAGTACTTC	CASSYGTGIYEQYF
TRBJ2-1	TRBV7-9	NA	TRBD2	TGTGCCAGCAGCTTAGCGCTGCGGGGGAATGAGCAGTTCTTC	CASSLALRGNEQFF
TRBJ2-7	TRBV29-1	NA	NA	TGCAGCGTGACCACGGACAGCTACGAGCAGTACTTC	CSVTTDSYEQYF
TRBJ2-7	TRBV10-3	NA	NA	TGTGCCATCAGTGCGTTAGGCGGGTCCTACGAGCAGTACTTC	CAISALGGSYEQYF
TRBJ1-1	TRBV9	NA	NA	TGTGCCAGCAGCCCAAGCGGGACTGAAGCTTTCTTT	CASSPSGTEAFF
TRBJ2-2	TRBV28	NA	NA	TGTGCCAGCAATTCCCGCAGGGCGGACGGGGAGCTGTTTTTT	CASNSRRADGELFF
TRBJ1-3	TRBV25-1	few	NA	TGTGCCAGCAGTGAATTTGGAAACACCATATATTTT	CASSEFGNTIYF
TRBJ1-1	TRBV13	NA	NA	TGTGCCAGCAGCTTAGAAGTTCTGAACACTGAAGCTTTCTTT	CASSLEVLNTEAFF
TRBJ2-2	TRBV29-1	NA	NA	TGCAGCGTGTTTTTCCGTGCCGGGGAGCTGTTTTTT	CSVFFRAGELFF
TRBJ2-1	TRBV6-5	NA	NA	TGTGCCAGCAGTTATTTGGCCACTGGCTCCTACAATGAGCAGTTCTTC	CASSYLATGSYNEQFF
TRBJ2-5	TRBV4-3	NA	TRBD2	TGCGCCAGCAGCCTCGGACTAGCGGAAGAGACCCAGTACTTC	CASSLGLAEETQYF
TRBJ1-1	TRBV7-3	NA	TRBD1	TGTGCCAGCAGCTTAAAGTGGGACAGTGAAGCTTTCTTT	CASSLKWDSEAFF
TRBJ1-2	TRBV27	NA	TRBD1	TGTGCCAGCAGTTTATTGGCCCTGACAGGGGTGGACTATGGCTACACCTTC	CASSLLALTGVDYGYTF
TRBJ2-7	TRBV4-1	NA	NA	TGCGCCAGCAGCCAAGGTCCCCACCCAGGGTCCGAGCAGTACTTC	CASSQGPHPGSEQYF
TRBJ2-7	TRBV9	NA	NA	TGTGCCAGCAGCGCGAATGAAAGAGAGCAGTACTTC	CASSANEREQYF
TRBJ1-1	TRBV10-2	few	NA	TGCGCCAGCAGTGAGTCCCTTGACACTGAAGCTTTCTTT	CASSESLDTEAFF
TRBJ2-1	TRBV27	NA	NA	TGTGCCAGCAGTTTAAGTCAGGACAATGAGCAGTTCTTC	CASSLSQDNEQFF
TRBJ1-1	TRBV4-1	NA	NA	TGCGCCAGCAGCCAACATGGACTCATGAACACTGAAGCTTTCTTT	CASSQHGLMNTEAFF
TRBJ2-1	TRBV7-9	once	NA	TGTGCCAGCAGCTTAGTGTCGGGAGACCTTAGGAATGAGCAGTTCTTC	CASSLVSGDLRNEQFF
TRBJ2-3	TRBV7-9	NA	NA	TGTGCCAGCAGTAGTGGTGGCACAGATACGCAGTATTTT	CASSSGGTDTQYF
TRBJ2-7	TRBV7-6	NA	TRBD2	TGTGCCAGCAGCACCCGGACTAGCGTCTACGAGCAGTACTTC	CASSTRTSVYEQYF
TRBJ2-1	TRBV29-1	NA	TRBD1	TGCAGCGTTGAAGACGCCGGGACAGGGGAGCCTCAGTTCTTC	CSVEDAGTGEPQFF
TRBJ2-7	TRBV27	NA	TRBD1	TGTGCCAGCAGAACCCGCGGGACAGGCCCCTACGAGCAGTACTTC	CASRTRGTGPYEQYF
TRBJ1-4	TRBV27	NA	NA	TGTGCCAGCAGTCCCGTACAGGTGCCCACCCACAATACAACTAATGAAAAACTGTTTTTT	CASSPVQVPTHNTTNEKLFF
TRBJ1-3	TRBV5-6	NA	NA	TGTGCCAGCAGCTTGGCGGGGGTCGGAAACACCATATATTTT	CASSLAGVGNTIYF
TRBJ2-5	TRBV2	NA	NA	TGTGCCAGCATCCCGAGGGGGGGGGCTGTGGAGACCCAGTACTTC	CASIPRGGAVETQYF
TRBJ2-7	TRBV4-2	NA	TRBD2	TGTGCCAGCAGTCCACTGCCCAGCGGGAACCACGAGCAGTACTTC	CASSPLPSGNHEQYF
TRBJ2-7	TRBV10-1	NA	NA	TGCGCCAGCAGTGAGTCGTTAGGATACGAGCAGTACTTC	CASSESLGYEQYF
TRBJ2-3	TRBV6-1	NA	TRBD2	TGTGCCAGCAGTGATCTAGCGGGAGGCCTCACGCAGTATTTT	CASSDLAGGLTQYF
TRBJ2-7	TRBV5-1	NA	TRBD1	TGCGCCAGCAGCCTTGGACAGGCCGACGGCGAGCAGTACTTC	CASSLGQADGEQYF
TRBJ2-5	TRBV5-1	NA	NA	TGCGCCAGCAGCACGGACAGAAACCAAGAGACCCAGTACTTC	CASSTDRNQETQYF
TRBJ2-1	TRBV27	NA	TRBD2	TGTGCCAGCACCTTACTAGCGGGAGGGGGCGAGCAGTTCTTC	CASTLLAGGGEQFF
TRBJ1-4	TRBV9	NA	NA	TGTGCCAGCAGCAGAGGACAGACTTATAATGAAAAACTGTTTTTT	CASSRGQTYNEKLFF
TRBJ2-3	TRBV11-2	NA	TRBD2	TGTGCCAGCAGTCAAGGGGGACTAGCGGGAGGAACAGATACGCAGTATTTT	CASSQGGLAGGTDTQYF
TRBJ1-2	TRBV5-1	NA	NA	TGCGCCAGCAGCTTGGCCTTACCGGCAGACTATGGCTACACCTTC	CASSLALPADYGYTF
TRBJ1-1	TRBV19	NA	TRBD1	TGTGCCAGTCGGGACAGGGAGCAAATGAACACTGAAGCTTTCTTT	CASRDREQMNTEAFF
TRBJ1-2	TRBV29-1	NA	TRBD1	TGCAGCGGGCTTGGGACAGGCCCCTATGGCTACACCTTC	CSGLGTGPYGYTF
TRBJ2-1	TRBV6-1	NA	NA	TGTGCCAGCAGTGTAGGGGTGGAAGGGTACAATGAGCAGTTCTTC	CASSVGVEGYNEQFF
TRBJ1-2	TRBV5-4	NA	TRBD1	TGTGCCAGCAGCTTGACAGGGGGCAAGCATGGCTACACCTTC	CASSLTGGKHGYTF